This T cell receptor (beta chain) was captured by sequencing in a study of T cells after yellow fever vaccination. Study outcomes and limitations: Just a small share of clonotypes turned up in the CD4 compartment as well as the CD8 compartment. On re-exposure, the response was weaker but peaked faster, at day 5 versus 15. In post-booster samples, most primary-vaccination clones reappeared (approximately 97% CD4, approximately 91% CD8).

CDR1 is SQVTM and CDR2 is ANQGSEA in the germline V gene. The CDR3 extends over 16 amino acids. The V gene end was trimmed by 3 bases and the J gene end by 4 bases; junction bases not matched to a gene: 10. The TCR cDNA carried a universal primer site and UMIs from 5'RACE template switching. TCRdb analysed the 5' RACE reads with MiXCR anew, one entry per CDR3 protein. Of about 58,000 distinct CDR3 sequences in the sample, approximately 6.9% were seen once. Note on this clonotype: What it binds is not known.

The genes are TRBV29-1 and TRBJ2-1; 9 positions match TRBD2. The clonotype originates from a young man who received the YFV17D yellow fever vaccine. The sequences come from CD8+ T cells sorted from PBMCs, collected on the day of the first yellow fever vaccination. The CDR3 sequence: CSVDGASGEGYNEQFF. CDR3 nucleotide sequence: TGCAGCGTTGATGGGGCTAGCGGGGAGGGTTACAATGAGCAGTTCTTC.